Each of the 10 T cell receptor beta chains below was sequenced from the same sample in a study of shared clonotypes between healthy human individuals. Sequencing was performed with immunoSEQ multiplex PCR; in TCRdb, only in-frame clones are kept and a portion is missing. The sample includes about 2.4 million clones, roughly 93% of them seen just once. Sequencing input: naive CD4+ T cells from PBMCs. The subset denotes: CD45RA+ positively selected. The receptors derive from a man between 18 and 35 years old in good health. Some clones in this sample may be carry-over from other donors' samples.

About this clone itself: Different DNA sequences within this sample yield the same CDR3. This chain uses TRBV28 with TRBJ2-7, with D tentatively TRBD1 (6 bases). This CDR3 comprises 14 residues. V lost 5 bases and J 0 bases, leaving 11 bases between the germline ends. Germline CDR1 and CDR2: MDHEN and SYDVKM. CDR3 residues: CASSLLQGSYEQYF. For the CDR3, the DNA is TGTGCCAGCAGTCTCCTACAGGGCTCCTACGAGCAGTACTTC.

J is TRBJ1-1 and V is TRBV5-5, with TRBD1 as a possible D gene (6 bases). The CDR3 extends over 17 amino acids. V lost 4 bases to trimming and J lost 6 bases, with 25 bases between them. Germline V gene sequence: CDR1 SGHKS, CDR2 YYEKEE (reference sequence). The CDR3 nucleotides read TGTGCCAGCAGCCCAGTAGGTGTAACCAGGGGTGGCGCTGAAGCTTTCTTT. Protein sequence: CASSPVGVTRGGAEAFF.

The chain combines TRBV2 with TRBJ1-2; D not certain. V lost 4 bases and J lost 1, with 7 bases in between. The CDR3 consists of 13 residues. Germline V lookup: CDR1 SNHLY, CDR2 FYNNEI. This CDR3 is CASSVSVNYGYTF. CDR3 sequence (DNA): TGTGCCAGCAGTGTATCAGTTAACTATGGCTACACCTTC.

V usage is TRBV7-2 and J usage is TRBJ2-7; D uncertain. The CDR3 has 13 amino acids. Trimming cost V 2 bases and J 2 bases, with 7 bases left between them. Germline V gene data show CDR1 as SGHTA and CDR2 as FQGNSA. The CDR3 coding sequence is TGTGCCAGCAGCTTAAGGCACACCTACGAGCAGTACTTC. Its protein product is CASSLRHTYEQYF.

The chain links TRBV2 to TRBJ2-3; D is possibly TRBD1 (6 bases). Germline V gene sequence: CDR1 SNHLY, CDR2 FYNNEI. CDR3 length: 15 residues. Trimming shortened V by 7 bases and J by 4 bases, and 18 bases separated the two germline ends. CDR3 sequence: CASTEQGSNSDTQYF. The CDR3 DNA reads TGTGCCAGCACCGAACAGGGATCGAATTCAGATACGCAGTATTTT.

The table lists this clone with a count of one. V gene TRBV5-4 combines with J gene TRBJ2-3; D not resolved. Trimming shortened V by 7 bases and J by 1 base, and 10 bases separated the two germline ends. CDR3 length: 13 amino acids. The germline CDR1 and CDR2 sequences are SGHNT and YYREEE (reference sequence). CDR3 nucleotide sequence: TGTGCCAGCTTCGGCGTAGGCACAGATACGCAGTATTTT. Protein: CASFGVGTDTQYF.

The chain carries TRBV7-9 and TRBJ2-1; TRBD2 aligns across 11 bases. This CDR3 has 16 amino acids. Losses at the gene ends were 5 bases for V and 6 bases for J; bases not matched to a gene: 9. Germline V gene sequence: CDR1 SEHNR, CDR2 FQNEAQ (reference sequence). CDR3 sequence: CASSRMLAGGPNEQFF. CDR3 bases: TGTGCCAGCAGCCGAATGCTAGCGGGAGGACCCAATGAGCAGTTCTTC.

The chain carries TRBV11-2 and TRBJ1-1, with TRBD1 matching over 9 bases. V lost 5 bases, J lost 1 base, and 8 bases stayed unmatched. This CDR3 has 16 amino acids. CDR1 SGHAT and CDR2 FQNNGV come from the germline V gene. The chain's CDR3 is CASSGKLQGANTEAFF. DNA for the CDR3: TGTGCCAGCAGCGGAAAACTACAGGGGGCGAACACTGAAGCTTTCTTT.

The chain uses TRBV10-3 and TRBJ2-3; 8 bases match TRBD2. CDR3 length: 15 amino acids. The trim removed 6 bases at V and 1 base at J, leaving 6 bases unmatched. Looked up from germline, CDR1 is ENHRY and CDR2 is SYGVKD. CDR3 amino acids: CAIRRAAGGTDTQYF. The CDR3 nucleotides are TGTGCCATCAGACGGGCAGCGGGAGGCACAGATACGCAGTATTTT.

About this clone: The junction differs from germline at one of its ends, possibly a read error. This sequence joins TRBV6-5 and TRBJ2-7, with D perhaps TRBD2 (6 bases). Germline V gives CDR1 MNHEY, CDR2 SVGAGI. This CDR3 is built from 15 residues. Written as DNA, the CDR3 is TGTACCAGCAGACGGGACTTCGATGTCGCCTACGAGCAGTACTTC. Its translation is CTSRRDFDVAYEQYF.